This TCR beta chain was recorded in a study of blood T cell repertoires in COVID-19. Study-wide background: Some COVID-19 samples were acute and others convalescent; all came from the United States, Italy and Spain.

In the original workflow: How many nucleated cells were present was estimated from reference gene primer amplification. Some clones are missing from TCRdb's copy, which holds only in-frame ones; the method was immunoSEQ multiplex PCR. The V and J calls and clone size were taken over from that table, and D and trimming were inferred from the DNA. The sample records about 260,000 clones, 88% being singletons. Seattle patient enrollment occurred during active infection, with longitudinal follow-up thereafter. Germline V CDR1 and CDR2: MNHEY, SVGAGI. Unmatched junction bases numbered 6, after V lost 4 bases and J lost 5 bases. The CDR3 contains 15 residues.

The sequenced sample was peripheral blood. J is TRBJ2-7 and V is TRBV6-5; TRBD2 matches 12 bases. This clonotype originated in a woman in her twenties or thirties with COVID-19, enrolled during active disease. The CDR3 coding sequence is TGTGCCAGCAGTTCTGGACTAGCGGGATTCAACGAGCAGTACTTC. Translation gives CASSSGLAGFNEQYF.